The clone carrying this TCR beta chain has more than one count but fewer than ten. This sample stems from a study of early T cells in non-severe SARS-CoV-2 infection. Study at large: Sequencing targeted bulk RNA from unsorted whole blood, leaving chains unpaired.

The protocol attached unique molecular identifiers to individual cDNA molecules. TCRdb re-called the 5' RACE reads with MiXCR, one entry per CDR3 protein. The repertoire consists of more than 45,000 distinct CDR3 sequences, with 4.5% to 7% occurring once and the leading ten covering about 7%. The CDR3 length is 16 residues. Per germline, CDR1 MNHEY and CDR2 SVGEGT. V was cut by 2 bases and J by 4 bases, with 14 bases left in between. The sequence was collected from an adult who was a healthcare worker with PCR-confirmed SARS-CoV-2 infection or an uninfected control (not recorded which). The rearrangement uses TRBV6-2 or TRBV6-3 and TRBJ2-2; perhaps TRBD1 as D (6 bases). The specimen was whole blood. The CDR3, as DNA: TGTGCCAGCAGTTACATGGGACACCTCGTCACCGGGGAGCTGTTTTTT. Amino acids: CASSYMGHLVTGELFF.